These 19 T cell receptor beta chains were all obtained from the same sample, sequenced in a study of shared clonotypes between healthy human individuals. Clones were read by immunoSEQ multiplex PCR, and TCRdb kept only the in-frame ones, dropping some. The repertoire holds a few million clones, with approximately 95% as singletons. Sequencing was performed on naive CD4+ T cells from PBMCs. Described subset: CD45RA+ positively selected. The receptor source for this set is a young man in good health. Some clones in this sample may be carry-over from other donors' samples.

V is TRBV18 and J is TRBJ2-1; 10 bases map to TRBD2. J lost 6 bases, V lost 3 bases, and 8 bases had no gene match. Per the germline V gene, CDR1 is KGHSH and CDR2 is LQKENI. The CDR3 has 16 residues. CDR3 DNA sequence: TGTGCCAGCTCACCTCTCTCCAGGACTAGCGGCAATGAGCAGTTCTTC. As protein: CASSPLSRTSGNEQFF.

The chain employs TRBV28 and TRBJ1-4, with D perhaps matching TRBD1 (6 bases). The germline V gene has CDR1 MDHEN and CDR2 SYDVKM. The V gene lost 4 bases and the J gene lost 7 bases, with 13 bases spanning the gap. The CDR3 spans 14 residues. The CDR3 bases are TGTGCCAGCAGTTCAGGGGCAAATGGTGAAAAACTGTTTTTT. It translates to CASSSGANGEKLFF.

The J gene is TRBJ2-3, the V gene TRBV5-1, with D possibly called TRBD1 or TRBD2 (5 bases each). Per germline, CDR1 SGHRS and CDR2 YFSETQ. The CDR3 runs to 15 residues. The V gene lost 0 bases and the J gene lost 4 bases, with 12 bases spanning the gap. In DNA form, the CDR3 reads TGCGCCAGCAGCTTGGGACAGCCCGGGGCAGATACGCAGTATTTT. Translating gives CASSLGQPGADTQYF.

The J gene is TRBJ2-5, the V gene TRBV11-1, with 11 bases that match TRBD2. This CDR3 contains 16 residues. The trim removed 4 bases at V and 1 base at J, leaving 5 bases unmatched. Looked up from germline, CDR1 is SGHAT and CDR2 is FQDESV (reference sequence). The CDR3 nucleotides read TGTGCCAGCAGCTCCTCCGGGACTAGCGGCCAAGAGACCCAGTACTTC. Its translation: CASSSSGTSGQETQYF.

This chain links TRBV28 with TRBJ1-2; no clear D. V was shortened by 8 bases and J by 4 bases, with 8 bases between the two germline ends. The CDR3 spans 11 residues. CDR1 and CDR2 (germline): MDHEN, SYDVKM. CDR3 protein: CASSFFYGYTF. CDR3 coding DNA: TGTGCCAGCTCGTTTTTCTATGGCTACACCTTC.

As concerns this clone: Other DNA variants within this sample encode the same CDR3. The V gene is TRBV5-1, the J gene TRBJ1-2, with a tentative D call TRBD1 (6 bases). This CDR3 contains 14 residues. The V end lost 0 bases, the J end lost 4 bases, and 10 bases lay between the germline ends. Germline-derived CDR1 and CDR2 are SGHRS and YFSETQ. CDR3 in DNA: TGCGCCAGCAGCTTGGGCGGGACAAGCTATGGCTACACCTTC. It encodes CASSLGGTSYGYTF.

This sequence joins TRBV5-8 and TRBJ1-4, with 8 positions matching TRBD1. The V gene's germline CDR1 is SGHTS and CDR2 YDEGEE. Trimming removed 4 bases from V and 2 bases from J; junction bases left unmatched: 7. The CDR3 loop spans 16 amino acids. The CDR3 DNA follows: TGTGCCAGCAGCCTGTACAGGGGGGGCACTAATGAAAAACTGTTTTTT. Amino acids: CASSLYRGGTNEKLFF.

The chain is built from TRBV7-2 and TRBJ2-1; TRBD2 agrees at 7 bases. CDR1 is SGHTA and CDR2 is FQGNSA in the germline V gene. The CDR3 is 14 amino acids. With 4 bases clipped from V and 4 bases from J, the junction kept 4 bases outside the gene matches. Here the CDR3 reads CASSSGLVYNEQFF. In DNA, the CDR3 is TGTGCCAGCAGCTCCGGACTAGTTTACAATGAGCAGTTCTTC.

V is TRBV28 and J is TRBJ2-5, with TRBD2 matching 10 bases. V was clipped by 2 bases and J by 1 base; unmatched bases: 1. This CDR3 contains 15 residues. Germline CDR1 and CDR2: MDHEN and SYDVKM. CDR3 region: CASSLTSGIQETQYF. The CDR3 DNA reads as TGTGCCAGCAGTTTAACTAGCGGGATCCAAGAGACCCAGTACTTC.

The gene calls are TRBV27 and TRBJ2-5, with 7 bases that match TRBD2. This CDR3 has 13 residues. J gave up 5 bases and V 8 bases, and 8 bases lay outside the gene matches. Germline CDR1 MNHEY, CDR2 SMNVEV (reference sequence). The CDR3 spells CASGRGRAETQYF. The CDR3 DNA reads as TGTGCCAGCGGGCGGGGGAGGGCGGAGACCCAGTACTTC.

On this clone: The sample holds other DNA sequences that translate to the same CDR3. V and J are TRBV5-1 and TRBJ1-3, with D tentatively TRBD1 (5 bases). The CDR3 has 15 residues. Trimming shortened V by 0 bases and J by 3 bases, and 10 bases separated the two germline ends. Germline-derived CDR1 and CDR2 are SGHRS and YFSETQ. CDR3 sequence reads: CASSLGPGGGNTIYF. The CDR3, as DNA: TGCGCCAGCAGCTTGGGGCCCGGGGGTGGAAACACCATATATTTT.

The chain employs TRBV7-2 and TRBJ1-3; D gene unclear. V was shortened by 5 bases and J by 0 bases, with 14 bases between the two germline ends. The CDR3 consists of 16 residues. Germline values: CDR1 SGHTA, CDR2 FQGNSA. The CDR3: CASSGEQAGSGNTIYF. CDR3 coding DNA: TGTGCCAGCAGCGGAGAGCAGGCAGGCTCTGGAAACACCATATATTTT.

In DNA, the CDR3 is TGCGCCAGCAGTTCCGGGACAGGGGTTGTCTATGGCTACACCTTC. Protein product: CASSSGTGVVYGYTF. The chain combines TRBV5-1 with TRBJ1-2, with 10 bases matching TRBD1. Germline CDR1 SGHRS, CDR2 YFSETQ. The CDR3 contains 15 residues. J gave up 4 bases and V 5 bases, and 8 bases lay outside the gene matches.

The J gene is TRBJ2-2, the V gene TRBV6-5; possible D gene TRBD1, 6 bases. The V gene's germline CDR1 is MNHEY and CDR2 SVGAGI. Trimming pared 0 bases from V and 14 bases from J, leaving 13 bases between. This CDR3 spans 13 amino acids. The CDR3 DNA reads TGTGCCAGCAGTTACTCCCGGCAGGGGACCCTGTTTTTT. This sequence encodes CASSYSRQGTLFF.

This rearrangement joins TRBV6-5 to TRBJ2-7, with 7 nucleotides matching TRBD1. The CDR3 is 14 amino acids. V lost 6 bases, J lost 3 bases, and 8 bases stayed unmatched. Germline CDR1 is MNHEY and CDR2 is SVGAGI. CDR3 sequence reads: CASSPPGQYYEQYF. The CDR3 nucleotides read TGTGCCAGCAGCCCCCCGGGACAGTACTACGAGCAGTACTTC.

For this clone: Distinct nucleotide sequences in the sample also encode this CDR3. The chain combines TRBV2 with TRBJ1-5; weak D call: TRBD1 (6 bases). Germline-derived CDR1 and CDR2 are SNHLY and FYNNEI. Trimming removed 4 bases at V and 1 base at J, with 8 bases between. The CDR3 sequence is 14 residues long. The CDR3 DNA follows: TGTGCCAGCAGTGCACAGGGAAGCAATCAGCCCCAGCATTTT. This codes for CASSAQGSNQPQHF.

The chain employs TRBV6-4 and TRBJ2-1; 9 nucleotides align to TRBD2. V shed 1 base, J shed 7 bases, and the junction held 5 bases outside the gene matches. The CDR3 runs 15 residues. The germline gives CDR1 MRHNA, CDR2 SNTAGT. CDR3 protein: CASSDWVSGRNEQFF. CDR3 DNA: TGTGCCAGCAGTGACTGGGTTAGCGGGAGAAATGAGCAGTTCTTC.

This clone was counted a few times. The chain couples TRBV19 to TRBJ1-1; 9 nucleotides line up with TRBD1. The CDR3 spans 14 residues. V was pared by 6 bases and J by 6 bases, with 8 bases of the junction left unmatched. In germline, CDR1 is LNHDA, CDR2 SQIVND (reference sequence). The CDR3 DNA is TGTGCCAGTAGCGCCGGGACAGGGTACGCTGAAGCTTTCTTT. This codes for CASSAGTGYAEAFF.

The rearrangement links TRBV6-5 to TRBJ2-7, with 9 bases identical to TRBD1. V shed 5 bases and J 0 bases; nucleotides not matched to a gene: 5. Germline assignment: CDR1 MNHEY and CDR2 SVGAGI. CDR3 size: 15 residues. The CDR3 loop reads CASSLETGGSYEQYF. CDR3 bases: TGTGCCAGCAGTCTCGAGACAGGGGGCTCCTACGAGCAGTACTTC.